This TCR beta chain was recorded in a study of post-analysis software for immune sequencing data (dated by TCRdb to 2014 to 2015). In terms of the full investigation: Disease courses on record covered relapsing-remitting, secondary progressive and progressive-relapsing multiple sclerosis, though some patients had no subtype annotation. A subset of samples was prepared in parallel using single-end sample barcoding, then pooled and co-amplified after Illumina adapter ligation. The patient repertoires were set against around eleven previously published healthy control repertoires from donors whose ages ranged from roughly 6 to 27 years. General findings and caveats noted by the study authors: The multiple sclerosis patient group was slightly younger than the control group. Roughly 5 TRBV segments, including TRBV5-6, TRBV5-1 and TRBV20-1, were significantly more frequent in patients than controls. Direct clustering with F measure revealed strong co-clustering of samples prepared in the same batch, which led to a batch-effect correction. Compared with controls, multiple sclerosis patients had significantly lower normalized Chao1 diversity, a finding suggesting substantial peripheral T-cell clonal expansion.

Concerning this clonotype: The target of this receptor is not known. No base quality values were provided; no much bigger clone lies one nucleotide off.

To demonstrate the VDJtools post-analysis software, TCR beta repertoires were profiled from the peripheral blood of more than ten young patients with multiple sclerosis. The multiple sclerosis patients were children and adolescents between about 6 and 16 years of age. Library preparation used PCR. TCRdb lists the instrument as Illumina HiSeq 2500. Unique molecular identifiers were incorporated into TCR beta cDNA libraries to reduce PCR and sequencing biases. Every 1 to 10 million input T cells yielded approximately 500,000 cDNA molecules, meaning each molecule approximated one T cell. The patient libraries were prepared and sequenced with the same protocol used for the earlier healthy control dataset. Samples belonging to the same batch were prepared together, multiplexed and sequenced on a shared HiSeq lane. In the paper's pipeline: MIGEC handled the raw barcoded reads, throwing out single-read molecular identifier groups before consensus assembly and CDR3 extraction. Clonotype tables were post-analysed with VDJtools, normalizing diversity by down-sampling all datasets to the smallest sample size. In repertoire overlap clustering, CDR3 amino acid sequences, but not nucleotide sequences, were matched to correct batch-related cross-sample contamination. Clones were called with MiXCR by TCRdb after fastp trimmed the public reads at Q25, and only in-frame beta chains were retained. A single entry per CDR3 protein holds the most common genes and DNA from its merged rows. For this entry, the V and J calls and clone size follow TCRdb and not the study's own pipeline. Across this sample there are about 760,000 distinct CDR3 sequences, with 25% to 30% seen only once. In total, the top ten clones hold more than 0.55% of the sample.

In the germline V gene (reference sequence), CDR1 corresponds to LNHNV and CDR2 to YYDKDF. From the cysteine up to the phenylalanine, the CDR3 has a length of 15 residues. Of the read, only the CDR3 DNA is kept; its 45 bases are in frame from base 1. V and J are truncated by 1 base and 2 bases respectively, leaving an intervening sequence of 10 bases. Sequenced material: blood. This chain is built from TRBV15 and TRBJ2-3, with a weak D call of TRBD2 (5 bases match). This clonotype was obtained from a girl between 10 and 17 years old with multiple sclerosis. The CDR3 region reads CATSRAGIPTDTQYF. The DNA is as follows: TGTGCCACCAGCAGAGCCGGGATCCCCACAGATACGCAGTATTTT.